A selection of T cell receptor beta chains follows, all from one sample in a study of blood T cell repertoires in COVID-19. Here immunoSEQ multiplex PCR was the method, and the copy in TCRdb shows in-frame clones only, minus some. The profile shows roughly 73,000 clones, under 85% of them singletons. Sequencing was performed on peripheral blood. The source is a man between 65 and 79 years old with acute or convalescent COVID-19. Both conserved end residues are part of each CDR3. Fields, in order: D gene, V gene, clone size, J gene, CDR3 DNA, CDR3 protein. The D gene is left open where the match is weak. Expanded clones are given a class, and other clones once, few, many or no size at all.

>-|TRBV28|-|TRBJ1-2
TGTGCCAGCAGTAACCGGACAGATGGCTACACCTTC
CASSNRTDGYTF
>-|TRBV7-2|-|TRBJ2-1
TGTGCCAGCAGCTTAGAGGGACTGCTTCCCTACAATGAGCAGTTCTTC
CASSLEGLLPYNEQFF
>TRBD2|TRBV11-2|-|TRBJ2-7
TGTGCCAGCAGCCCCCCGGGGGGAACCTACGAGCAGTACTTC
CASSPPGGTYEQYF
>TRBD1|TRBV6-5|-|TRBJ2-7
TGTGCCAGCAGTTACACAGACAGGGGACTCTACGAGCAGTACTTC
CASSYTDRGLYEQYF
>-|TRBV4-1|-|TRBJ2-2
TGCGCCAGCAGCCAAGAATTGTTTCCGGGACTGACGGCGGCCGGGGAGCTGTTTTTT
CASSQELFPGLTAAGELFF
>-|TRBV6-2/TRBV6-3|-|TRBJ2-4
TGTGCCAGCAGTTATGGGGCCATTCAGTACTTC
CASSYGAIQYF
>TRBD1|TRBV24-1|once|TRBJ2-7
TGTGCCACGGCCGCACTCCGACAGGGCACCTACGAGCAGTACTTC
CATAALRQGTYEQYF
>-|TRBV7-9|once|TRBJ2-1
TGTGCCAGCAGCCCCGGGGTAGCGGTTTACAATGAGCAGTTCTTC
CASSPGVAVYNEQFF
>TRBD2|TRBV5-1|-|TRBJ2-2
TGCGCCAGCGAAATGGGGGAGGGCACCGGGGAGCTGTTTTTT
CASEMGEGTGELFF
>-|TRBV6-5|-|TRBJ2-1
TGTGCCAGCAGCCAAAACAATGAGCAGTTCTTC
CASSQNNEQFF
>TRBD2|TRBV19|-|TRBJ2-1
TGTGCCAGTACCCTAGCGGGAGGGCCTTACAATGAGCAGTTCTTC
CASTLAGGPYNEQFF
>TRBD1|TRBV7-9|-|TRBJ1-2
TGTGCCAGCAGCCCTCGTCCCGGGACAGGGGTAAATGGCTACACCTTC
CASSPRPGTGVNGYTF
>TRBD2|TRBV11-2|-|TRBJ2-5
TGTGCCAGCAGCCCCCGGTCGGGGGGAGGGGAGACCCAGTACTTC
CASSPRSGGGETQYF
>-|TRBV10-1|-|TRBJ2-7
TGCGCCAGCTCTTGGACAGCATATCACTCCTACGAGCAGTACTTC
CASSWTAYHSYEQYF
>TRBD1|TRBV15|-|TRBJ1-5
TGTGCCACCAGTCCGGAGGACAGGGCATATCAGCCCCAGCATTTT
CATSPEDRAYQPQHF
>TRBD2|TRBV20-1|-|TRBJ2-2
TGCAGTGCTAGTCAAAGACTAGCGGGAACCGGGGAGCTGTTTTTT
CSASQRLAGTGELFF
>-|TRBV4-2|-|TRBJ1-5
TGTGCCAGCAGCAGAGAAGGGGTGGATGGCAATCAGCCCCAGCATTTT
CASSREGVDGNQPQHF
>TRBD2|TRBV6-5|-|TRBJ2-7
TGTGCCAGCAGTCTCGGACTAGCGGGAATCAGTGAGCAGTACTTC
CASSLGLAGISEQYF
>TRBD1|TRBV6-1|once|TRBJ2-7
TGTGCCAGCAGTGCGAACTTCGGGACAGGGATATACGAGCAGTACTTC
CASSANFGTGIYEQYF
>TRBD2|TRBV5-1|-|TRBJ2-5
TGCGCCAGCAGCCTGGAGGCTAGCGGGAGCCTAGAGACCCAGTACTTC
CASSLEASGSLETQYF
>TRBD1|TRBV15|-|TRBJ2-6
TGTGCCACCAGCACCCGGGACAGGGTTCGTCCTGGGGCCAACGTCCTGACTTTC
CATSTRDRVRPGANVLTF
>-|TRBV9|-|TRBJ2-1
TGTGCCAGCAGCGTAGCAAGCACGCTCTACAATGAGCAGTTCTTC
CASSVASTLYNEQFF
>TRBD1|TRBV9|-|TRBJ1-2
TGTGCCAGCAGCGTAGGAGGACAGGGTGATGGCTACACCTTC
CASSVGGQGDGYTF
>-|TRBV5-1|-|TRBJ2-7
TGCGCCAGCAGCTTCGGGGACAATTCCTACGAGCAGTACTTC
CASSFGDNSYEQYF
>-|TRBV7-2|few|TRBJ1-2
TGTGCCAGCAGCCATTCCCAGGGTGCTGGCTACACCTTC
CASSHSQGAGYTF
>TRBD2|TRBV7-9|few|TRBJ2-2
TGTGCCAGCAGCGGCCGGACTAGCGGGGGTCCCGGGGAGCTGTTTTTT
CASSGRTSGGPGELFF
>-|TRBV19|-|TRBJ1-2
TGTGCCAGTTCGGAATGGGGCGGCCTAAACTATGGCTACACCTTC
CASSEWGGLNYGYTF
>TRBD2|TRBV19|-|TRBJ2-7
TGTGCCAGTAGTATAGGCGGAGCGGGAGGGTCCTACGAGCAGTACTTC
CASSIGGAGGSYEQYF
>TRBD2|TRBV6-4|-|TRBJ2-1
TGTGCCAGCAGTGACCTGACCGGGACTAGCGGCTACAATGAGCAGTTCTTC
CASSDLTGTSGYNEQFF
>-|TRBV24-1|-|TRBJ2-3
TGTGCCACCAGTTCAGCGACTGTCACAGATACGCAGTATTTT
CATSSATVTDTQYF
>TRBD2|TRBV14|few|TRBJ2-1
TGTGCCAGCAGCCTAGGACTAGCGGGAGAATGGGGAGGTAGCGATGAGCAGTTCTTC
CASSLGLAGEWGGSDEQFF
>TRBD1|TRBV6-1|-|TRBJ1-1
TGTGCCAGCAGTGAACCCGGACAGGGGGCCTTCGGGGAAGCTTTCTTT
CASSEPGQGAFGEAFF